The present T cell receptor beta chain was sequenced within a study of vaccination effects on CD4 cells after COVID-19. About the research overall: PBMC cultures contained about 1.9 million cells per well, about 11 IU/ml IL-2 and roughly 10 ug/ml peptides. Notes on the study in general: Clones from infection and from vaccination both contracted markedly late after vaccination. Spike-reactive clones detected post-vaccine in convalescents consisted mainly of new vaccine-induced clones. There were few convalescent patients in the study and no early post-infection timepoints.

Method: immunoSEQ multiplex PCR; TCRdb's copy keeps in-frame clones and lacks some. The sample shows 30,000 to 35,000 clones, approximately 81% of them seen only once. This clone was recorded only once. The antigen remains unidentified. The V and J ends lost 2 bases and 2 bases respectively, with 10 bases between them. The CDR3 extends over 15 amino acids. Germline V lookup: CDR1 MNHNS, CDR2 SASEGT. Investigators separated out CD4+ T cells once 10 days of culture had passed. This individual tested PCR-positive for SARS-CoV-2 infection between March and December 2020. Each person got two doses of an mRNA SARS-CoV-2 vaccine, BNT162b2 or mRNA-1273.

This specimen consisted of CD4+ T cells from PBMCs cultured without peptide, obtained after COVID-19 vaccination. This TCR was recovered from a human donor who had a prior SARS-CoV-2 infection. The chain joins TRBV6-1 to TRBJ2-1; D possibly corresponds to TRBD1 (6 bases). CDR3 nucleotides: TGTGCCAGCAGTGAATGGGACATTACCTACAATGAGCAGTTCTTC. Its protein is CASSEWDITYNEQFF.